This T cell receptor beta chain was identified during a study of T cell repertoires in cytomegalovirus infection. There are many counts of this clonotype. As yet, its antigen is unknown. In TCRdb, the reads were re-called with MiXCR into one record per CDR3 protein. Here the sample spans about 180,000 distinct CDR3 sequences, approximately 15% being singletons. Losses at the gene ends were 5 bases for V and 1 base for J; bases not matched to a gene: 9. CDR1 and CDR2 from the germline V gene are MDHEN and SYDVKM. The CDR3 sequence is 16 residues long. General observations from the study: Clonotypes of TCR beta that were HLA-C-restricted and CMV-specific dominated the ex vivo response.

The receptor comes from a human donor in good health (CMV status not recorded). Some clones in this sample may be carry-over from other donors' samples. The rearrangement joins TRBV28 to TRBJ2-5, with 8 bases fitting TRBD2. The sequenced sample consisted of PBMCs. This CDR3 is CASSLRAGAGQETQYF. The CDR3 bases are TGTGCCAGCAGTCTGCGAGCGGGAGCGGGCCAAGAGACCCAGTACTTC.